The clone carrying this T cell receptor (beta chain) was recorded many times. Its antigen is not known. Germline V gives CDR1 SGHRS, CDR2 YFSETQ. With 5 bases clipped from V and 4 bases from J, the junction kept 9 bases outside the gene matches. This CDR3 spans 17 amino acids. TCRdb re-called the RT-PCR reads through MiXCR, storing one row per CDR3 protein. The repertoire holds around 190,000 distinct CDR3 sequences, with about a tenth as singletons. This sample is part of a study of response to subunit inactivated influenza vaccine. Study-wide results and caveats: The authors suggested that every seasonal influenza vaccination recruits few new T cells.

The genes are TRBV5-1 and TRBJ2-2, with 12 bases fitting TRBD2. This TCR came from a man aged 45-60 years who received an inactivated influenza vaccine. Sequenced material: non-naive T cells sorted from PBMCs, taken on the day of vaccination. CDR3 amino acids: CASSPTSGSPGTGELFF. Here the CDR3 DNA reads TGCGCCAGCAGTCCGACTAGCGGGAGCCCCGGCACCGGGGAGCTGTTTTTT.